These 21 T cell receptor beta chains came from one sample sequenced in a study of tumor-infiltrating lymphocytes in primary liver carcinoma. A primer in the constant region served to generate TCR beta cDNA from roughly 550 ng of total RNA. Three-round nested multiplex PCR performed with slightly modified ARM-PCR produced the TCR beta libraries. In the first two PCR rounds, TRBV1-TRBV30 forward primers were paired with a C-beta reverse primer, and each round lasted about 10 cycles. MiXCR, applied by TCRdb to the multiplex PCR reads, yields one record per CDR3 protein. The sample has fewer than 200,000 distinct CDR3 sequences, around 81% seen once; the top ten hold 15% to 20%. Co-extraction of both nucleic acids (RNA and DNA) used roughly 18-34 mg of unsorted bulk tissue. Sequenced material: tumor tissue from primary liver carcinoma. The receptor set was obtained from a man aged 35-49 years with primary liver carcinoma and hepatitis B virus infection.

Comment on this clonotype: The missing conserved phenylalanine or tryptophan at the end of this CDR3 makes a read error likely. No DNA is shown, since the ends of the CDR3 on it are uncertain; the CDR3 is the one TCRdb lists. The chain employs TRBV11-1 and TRBJ2-4; the D call of TRBD2 is as the table states it, not checked on the DNA. The CDR3 is 17 amino acids long, termini counted. Germline V gene lookup returns CDR1 SGHAT and CDR2 FQDESV (reference sequence). The CDR3 here is CANSFPGTSGTKNLQYL.

Turning to this clonotype: The junction shows a germline mismatch at one end, possibly a read error. The rearrangement joins TRBV11-2 to TRBJ1-2; no firm D call. Germline CDR1 is SGHAT and CDR2 is FQNNGV. The CDR3 contains 14 residues. In nucleotides, the CDR3 is TGCGCTAGCAGCTTAGATCTGGCAGCTTATGGCTACACCTTC. Protein sequence: CASSLDLAAYGYTF.

In regard to this clonotype: Without the conserved terminal phenylalanine or tryptophan, this CDR3 likely stems from a read error. Because the CDR3's place on the DNA is in doubt, the DNA is left out and the CDR3 is given as listed by TCRdb. The V call is TRBV29-1, the J call TRBJ2-5; TRBD1, the table's D call, was not compared with the DNA. The CDR3 spans 15 residues, counting both ends. The germline V gene has CDR1 SQVTM and CDR2 ANQGSEA. CDR3 sequence: CNVEADRGRAETQYY.

This clonotype appeared many times. V and J are TRBV6-2 or TRBV6-3 and TRBJ2-3; D is ambiguous. The CDR3 runs 12 residues. V was cut by 5 bases and J by 9 bases, with 12 bases left in between. Looked up from germline, CDR1 is MNHEY and CDR2 is SVGEGT. The CDR3 DNA is TGTGCCAGCAGTCCCAATGTCTTAACGCAGTATTTT. Translating it yields CASSPNVLTQYF.

V gene TRBV20-1 combines with J gene TRBJ1-3, with a weak D call TRBD1 (6 bases). Germline assignment: CDR1 DFQATT and CDR2 SNEGSKA (reference sequence). This CDR3 contains 13 residues. V was shortened by 8 bases and J by 3 bases, with 14 bases between the two germline ends. The CDR3 sequence: CSTEQGVGNTIYF. DNA for the CDR3: TGCAGTACTGAACAGGGTGTTGGAAACACCATATATTTT.

Of note for this clonotype: A read error may account for a junction end that differs from germline. The chain joins TRBV19 to TRBJ2-1, with TRBD2 as a possible D gene (5 bases). This CDR3 has 12 amino acids. Germline-derived CDR1 and CDR2 are LNHDA and SQIVND (reference sequence). CDR3 coding DNA: TGTGCCGGTAGTATCGATCGGGGTGAGCAGTTCTTC. Translation gives CAGSIDRGEQFF.

A word on this clonotype: One end of the junction does not line up with germline, which may come from a read error. V is TRBV12-3 or TRBV12-4 and J is TRBJ2-1; D is unresolved. The CDR3 totals 14 residues. CDR3 nucleotide sequence: TGTGCCTGCAGTTTCGGTACAGCCTACAATGTGCAGTTCTTC. Amino acid sequence: CACSFGTAYNVQFF.

A word on this clonotype: A much larger clone lies a single base off, so this may be a read error. The genes are TRBV7-9 and TRBJ2-7; D unclear. Matching the DNA end better, TRBJ2-1 makes the J call doubtful. CDR3 length equals 13 residues. Looked up from germline, CDR1 is SEHNR and CDR2 is FQNEAQ (reference sequence). For the CDR3, the DNA is TGTGCCAGCAGCCCTACCGACGGCTACGAGCAGTTCTTC. This sequence encodes CASSPTDGYEQFF.

The J gene is TRBJ2-7, the V gene TRBV28, with D possibly TRBD1 on 6 matching bases. Germline V gene sequence: CDR1 MDHEN, CDR2 SYDVKM. The CDR3 has 14 residues. CDR3 protein: CTSSPRQEYYEQYF. CDR3 DNA: TGTACAAGCAGTCCTCGACAGGAGTACTACGAGCAGTACTTC.

In regard to this clonotype: The CDR3 does not end in the conserved phenylalanine or tryptophan, so this is likely a read error. The genes are TRBV29-1 and TRBJ2-1; no clear D. The V end lost 4 bases, the J end lost 8 bases, and 18 bases lay between the germline ends. Germline CDR1 reads SQVTM; CDR2 reads ANQGSEA. The CDR3 runs 14 residues. The CDR3: CSVALGETYDEQFL. As DNA, the CDR3 is TGCAGCGTTGCCCTCGGTGAAACTTACGATGAGCAGTTCTTA.

The J gene is TRBJ2-1, the V gene TRBV6-1, with D possibly being TRBD2 (5 bases). The CDR3 is made up of 15 amino acids. The V end lost 3 bases, the J end lost 7 bases, and 16 bases lay between the germline ends. CDR1 and CDR2 from the germline V gene are MNHNS and SASEGT. CDR3 loop: CASSDRLSTGNEQFF. CDR3 DNA sequence: TGTGCCAGCAGTGACCGACTATCGACGGGGAATGAGCAGTTCTTC.

This chain connects TRBV6-1 to TRBJ1-5; no firm D call. The tail of the sequence fits TRBJ2-3 better, so the J call may be wrong. The CDR3 has 14 residues. CDR1 is MNHNS, CDR2 SASEGT, per germline. DNA of the CDR3: TGTGCCAGCAGTGGAGACCATAGTAATCAGCCCCAGTATTTT. It specifies CASSGDHSNQPQYF.

The rearrangement joins TRBV6-1 to TRBJ2-3; D is undetermined. Germline V lookup: CDR1 MNHNS, CDR2 SASEGT. The germline V and J ends were trimmed by 8 bases and 12 bases, with 15 bases remaining between them. CDR3 length: 11 amino acids. In DNA form, the CDR3 reads TGTGCCAGCGATGAGGTTTACACACAGTATTTT. It codes for CASDEVYTQYF.

In its sample, this clonotype was seen a few times. Its ends do not fully match the called genes, so a read error is possible. V and J are TRBV5-6 and TRBJ2-1, with unresolved D. This CDR3 has 13 amino acids. Germline V gene data show CDR1 as SGHDT and CDR2 as YYEEEE. DNA for the CDR3: TGTGCCAGGAGCTTGTTTAGGGTCGGTGAGCAGTTCTTC. Translation gives CARSLFRVGEQFF. The whole variable domain, filled in from reference TRBV5-6 and TRBJ2-1, reads DAGVTQSPTHLIKTRGQQVTLRCSPKSGHDTVSWYQQALGQGPQFIFQYYEEEERQRGNFPDRFSGHQFPNYSSELNVNALLLGDSALYLCARSLFRVGEQFFGPGTRLTVL.

To note about this clonotype: One junction end does not reproduce the germline sequence, and a read error may be involved. The chain employs TRBV7-9 and TRBJ1-2; D possibly corresponds to TRBD1 (5 bases). CDR3 length: 16 amino acids. Germline V gene lookup returns CDR1 SEHNR and CDR2 FQNEAQ (reference sequence). CDR3 loop: CASSHTRGRGNYGFTF. As DNA, the CDR3 is TGTGCCAGCAGCCATACAAGGGGAAGAGGCAACTATGGCTTCACCTTC.

This clonotype was recorded only once. Germline and junction disagree at one end, which may indicate a read error. The chain employs TRBV12-5 and TRBJ2-7; D is possibly TRBD1 or TRBD2 (5 bases each). Germline loops: CDR1 LGHNT, CDR2 FRNRAP. The CDR3 sequence is 13 residues long. This chain's CDR3 is CASEGTNSYKQYF. The CDR3 bases are TGTGCCAGTGAGGGGACCAATTCCTACAAGCAGTACTTC.

Comment on this clonotype: Lacking the conserved final phenylalanine or tryptophan, this CDR3 likely reflects a read error. The rearrangement links TRBV29-1 to TRBJ2-7; tentative D call: TRBD2 (5 bases). Germline V gives CDR1 SQVTM, CDR2 ANQGSEA. The V end was cut by 7 bases, the J end by 1 base, with 11 bases between. The CDR3 consists of 12 residues. The DNA for the CDR3 is TGCAGCGCCCGGGATTGGTCCTACGAGCAGTACATC. It translates to CSARDWSYEQYI.

In the case of this clonotype: An end of the junction does not agree with germline; a read error may underlie this. This sequence joins TRBV6-1 and TRBJ1-1, with 7 bases identical to TRBD1. The CDR3 runs to 16 residues. Germline values: CDR1 MNHNS, CDR2 SASEGT. Here the CDR3 reads CASRRIRTGTNTEALF. The CDR3 DNA reads TGTGCCAGCAGACGCATTCGGACAGGTACGAACACTGAAGCTTTATTT.

V and J are TRBV5-6 and TRBJ1-1; TRBD1 matches at 12 bases. The CDR3 covers 17 residues. Germline V gene lookup returns CDR1 SGHDT and CDR2 YYEEEE. In DNA, the CDR3 is TGTGACAGTAGCCCCGGGACAGGGGGCAGCCTGAGCACTGAAGCTTTCTTT. Residues: CDSSPGTGGSLSTEAFF.

Comments on this clonotype: This may come from a read error, since a much larger clone is one base off. V usage is TRBV7-2 and J usage is TRBJ2-1; D is undetermined. The CDR3 length is 17 residues. V was pared by 0 bases and J by 0 bases, with 12 bases between. CDR1 and CDR2 (germline): SGHTA, FQGNSA. The chain's CDR3 is CASSLALCGSSYNEQFF. DNA for the CDR3: TGTGCCAGCAGCTTAGCGCTGTGCGGTAGCTCCTACAATGAGCAGTTCTTC.

Comments on this clonotype: One junction end disagrees with the germline gene, perhaps due to a read error. The rearrangement links TRBV29-1 to TRBJ2-2; perhaps TRBD2 as D (5 bases). Germline V gives CDR1 SQVTM, CDR2 ANQGSEA. The CDR3 sequence is 12 residues long. The CDR3 spells CSVKGNTGELIF. The CDR3 DNA follows: TGCAGCGTTAAGGGTAACACCGGGGAGCTGATTTTT.